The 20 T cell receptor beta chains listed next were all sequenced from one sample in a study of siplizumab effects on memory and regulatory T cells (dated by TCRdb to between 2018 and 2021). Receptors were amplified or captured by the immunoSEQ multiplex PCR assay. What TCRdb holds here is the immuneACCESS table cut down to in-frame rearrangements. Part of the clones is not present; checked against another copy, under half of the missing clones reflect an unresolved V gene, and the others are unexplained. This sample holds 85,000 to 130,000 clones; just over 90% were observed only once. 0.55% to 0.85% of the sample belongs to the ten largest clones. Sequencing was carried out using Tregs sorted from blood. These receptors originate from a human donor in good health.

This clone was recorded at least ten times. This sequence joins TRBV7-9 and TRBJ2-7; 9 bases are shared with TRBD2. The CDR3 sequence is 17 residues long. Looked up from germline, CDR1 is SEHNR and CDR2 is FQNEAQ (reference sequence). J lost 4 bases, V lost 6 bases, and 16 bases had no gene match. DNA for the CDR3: TGTGCCAGCAGTCACGGGCTAGCGGGACCCTCAGGGTACGAGCAGTACTTC. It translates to CASSHGLAGPSGYEQYF.

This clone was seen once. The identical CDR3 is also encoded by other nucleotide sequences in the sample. CDR3 in DNA: TGTGCCAGCTCCCGGACAGGGGCCTACGAGCAGTACTTC. This codes for CASSRTGAYEQYF. The gene calls are TRBV18 and TRBJ2-7; 9 nucleotides match TRBD1. The CDR3 is made up of 13 amino acids. Unmatched junction bases numbered 2, after V lost 6 bases and J lost 2 bases. The germline V gene encodes CDR1 KGHSH and CDR2 LQKENI.

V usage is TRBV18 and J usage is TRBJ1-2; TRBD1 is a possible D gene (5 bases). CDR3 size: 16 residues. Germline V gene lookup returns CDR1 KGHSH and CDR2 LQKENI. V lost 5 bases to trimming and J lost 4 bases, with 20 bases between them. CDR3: CASSSRADRSLYGYTF. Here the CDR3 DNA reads TGTGCCAGCTCATCACGAGCAGACAGAAGCCTCTATGGCTACACCTTC.

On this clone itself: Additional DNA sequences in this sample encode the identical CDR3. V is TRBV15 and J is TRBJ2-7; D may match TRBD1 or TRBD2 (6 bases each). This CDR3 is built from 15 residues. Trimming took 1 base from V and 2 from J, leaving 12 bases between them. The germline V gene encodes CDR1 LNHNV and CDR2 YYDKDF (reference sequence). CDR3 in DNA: TGTGCCACCAGCAGAGGGGGTCGGGGGCCCTACGAGCAGTACTTC. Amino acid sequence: CATSRGGRGPYEQYF.

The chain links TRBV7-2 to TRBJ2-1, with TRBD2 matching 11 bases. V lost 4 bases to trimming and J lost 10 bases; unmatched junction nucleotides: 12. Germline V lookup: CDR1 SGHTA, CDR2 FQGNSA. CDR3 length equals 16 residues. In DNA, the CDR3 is TGTGCCAGCAGCTCTTTGGGACTAGCGGCCCAAGTAGAGCAGTTCTTC. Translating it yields CASSSLGLAAQVEQFF.

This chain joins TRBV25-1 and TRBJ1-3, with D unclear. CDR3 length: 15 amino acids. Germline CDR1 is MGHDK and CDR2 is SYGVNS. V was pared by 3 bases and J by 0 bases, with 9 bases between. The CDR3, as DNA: TGTGCCAGCAGTGAGTCGGGATCCTCTGGAAACACCATATATTTT. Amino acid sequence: CASSESGSSGNTIYF.

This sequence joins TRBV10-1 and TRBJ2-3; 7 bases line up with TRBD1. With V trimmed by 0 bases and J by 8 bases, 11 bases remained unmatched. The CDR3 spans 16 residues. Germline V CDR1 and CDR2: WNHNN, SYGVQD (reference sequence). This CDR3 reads CASSESRGTAGGTQYF. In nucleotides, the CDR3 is TGCGCCAGCAGTGAGTCGAGGGGGACAGCCGGCGGTACGCAGTATTTT.

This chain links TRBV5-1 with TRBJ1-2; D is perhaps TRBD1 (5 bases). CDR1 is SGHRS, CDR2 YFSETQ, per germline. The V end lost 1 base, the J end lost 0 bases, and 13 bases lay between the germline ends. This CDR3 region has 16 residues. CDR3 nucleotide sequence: TGCGCCAGCAGCTTGAACCAGGGAATCACTAACTATGGCTACACCTTC. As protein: CASSLNQGITNYGYTF. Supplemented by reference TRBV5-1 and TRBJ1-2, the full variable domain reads KAGVTQTPRYLIKTRGQQVTLSCSPISGHRSVSWYQQTPGQGLQFLFEYFSETQRNKGNFPGRFSGRQFSNSRSEMNVSTLELGDSALYLCASSLNQGITNYGYTFGSGTRLTVV.

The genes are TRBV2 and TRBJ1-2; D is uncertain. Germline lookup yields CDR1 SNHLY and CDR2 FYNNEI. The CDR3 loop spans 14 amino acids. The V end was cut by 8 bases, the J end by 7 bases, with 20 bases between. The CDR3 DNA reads TGTGCCAGCTGGGAGGGCCACGGCCCGTCTGGCTACACCTTC. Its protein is CASWEGHGPSGYTF. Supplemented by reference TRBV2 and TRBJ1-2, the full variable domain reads EPEVTQTPSHQVTQMGQEVILRCVPISNHLYFYWYRQILGQKVEFLVSFYNNEISEKSEIFDDQFSVERPDGSNFTLKIRSTKLEDSAMYFCASWEGHGPSGYTFGSGTRLTVV.

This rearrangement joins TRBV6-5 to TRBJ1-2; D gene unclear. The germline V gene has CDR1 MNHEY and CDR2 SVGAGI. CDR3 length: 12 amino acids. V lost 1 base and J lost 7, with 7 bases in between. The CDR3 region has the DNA TGTGCCAGCAGTTACTTGGGGAGTGGCTACACCTTC. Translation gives CASSYLGSGYTF.

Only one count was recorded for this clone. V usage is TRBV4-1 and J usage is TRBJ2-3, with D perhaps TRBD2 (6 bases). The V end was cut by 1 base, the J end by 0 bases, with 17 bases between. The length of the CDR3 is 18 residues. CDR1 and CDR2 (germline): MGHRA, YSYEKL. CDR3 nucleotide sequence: TGCGCCAGCAGCCAAGTGCTTAGAGCGGGCGGTAGCACAGATACGCAGTATTTT. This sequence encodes CASSQVLRAGGSTDTQYF.

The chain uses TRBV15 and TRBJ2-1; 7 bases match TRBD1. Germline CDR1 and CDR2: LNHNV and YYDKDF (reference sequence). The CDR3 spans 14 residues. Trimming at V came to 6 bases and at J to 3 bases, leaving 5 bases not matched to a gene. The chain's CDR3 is CATRSGGIYNEQFF. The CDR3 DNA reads TGTGCCACCAGGTCAGGGGGAATCTACAATGAGCAGTTCTTC.

CDR3 DNA: TGTGCCAGCAGTCCCAGTGTTAGCGGGTTATACGAGCAGTACTTC. Translation: CASSPSVSGLYEQYF. The chain carries TRBV27 and TRBJ2-7; TRBD2 matches 7 bases. V lost 5 bases, J lost 4 bases, and 11 bases stayed unmatched. CDR3 length: 15 amino acids. Germline CDR1 and CDR2: MNHEY and SMNVEV (reference sequence).

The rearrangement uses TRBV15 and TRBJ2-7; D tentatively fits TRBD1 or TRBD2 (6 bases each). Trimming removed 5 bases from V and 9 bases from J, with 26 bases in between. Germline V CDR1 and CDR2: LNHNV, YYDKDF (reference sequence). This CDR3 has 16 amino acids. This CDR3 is CATSPNRGALGSGQYF. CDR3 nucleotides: TGTGCCACCAGCCCCAATAGGGGGGCTCTGGGATCCGGGCAGTACTTC.

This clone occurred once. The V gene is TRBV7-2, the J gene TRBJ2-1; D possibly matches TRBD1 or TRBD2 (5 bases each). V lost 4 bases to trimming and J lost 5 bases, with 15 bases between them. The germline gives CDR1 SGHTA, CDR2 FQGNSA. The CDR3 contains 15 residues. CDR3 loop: CASSSAWGPNNEQFF. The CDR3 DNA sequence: TGTGCCAGCAGCTCCGCGTGGGGACCGAACAATGAGCAGTTCTTC.

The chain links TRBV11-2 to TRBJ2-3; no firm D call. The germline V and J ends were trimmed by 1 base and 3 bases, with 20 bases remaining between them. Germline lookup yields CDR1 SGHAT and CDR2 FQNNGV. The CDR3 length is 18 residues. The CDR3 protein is CASSLVMSYLVRTDTQYF. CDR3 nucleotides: TGTGCCAGCAGCTTAGTTATGTCCTACCTTGTGCGGACAGATACGCAGTATTTT.

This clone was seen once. CDR3 DNA sequence: TGCGCCAGCAGTGTGCACGGGACAGGGGGACGTTCCACTGAAGCTTTCTTT. It codes for CASSVHGTGGRSTEAFF. This chain joins TRBV10-2 and TRBJ1-1, with 11 bases fitting TRBD1. Germline CDR1 WSHSY, CDR2 SAAADI. This CDR3 contains 17 residues. The trim removed 4 bases at V and 4 bases at J, leaving 11 bases unmatched.

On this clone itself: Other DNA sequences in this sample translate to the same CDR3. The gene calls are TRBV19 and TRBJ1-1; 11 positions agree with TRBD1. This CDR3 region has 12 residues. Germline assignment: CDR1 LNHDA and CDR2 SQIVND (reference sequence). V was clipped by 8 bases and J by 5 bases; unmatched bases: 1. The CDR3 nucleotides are TGTGCCAGTGGGACAGGGGGGACTGAAGCTTTCTTT. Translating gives CASGTGGTEAFF.

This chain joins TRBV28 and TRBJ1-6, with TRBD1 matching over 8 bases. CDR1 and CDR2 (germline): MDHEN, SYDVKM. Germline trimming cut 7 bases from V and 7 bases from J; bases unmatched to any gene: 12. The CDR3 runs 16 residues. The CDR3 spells CASTLRTGRSNSPLHF. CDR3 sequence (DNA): TGTGCCAGCACCCTCCGGACAGGGCGATCCAATTCACCCCTCCACTTT.

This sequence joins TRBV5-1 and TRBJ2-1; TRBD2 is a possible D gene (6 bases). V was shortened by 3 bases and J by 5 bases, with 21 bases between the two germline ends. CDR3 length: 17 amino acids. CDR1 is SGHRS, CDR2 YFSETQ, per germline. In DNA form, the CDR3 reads TGCGCCAGCAGCTCGTTCCCCCGGAGCGGGTCTGACAATGAGCAGTTCTTC. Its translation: CASSSFPRSGSDNEQFF.